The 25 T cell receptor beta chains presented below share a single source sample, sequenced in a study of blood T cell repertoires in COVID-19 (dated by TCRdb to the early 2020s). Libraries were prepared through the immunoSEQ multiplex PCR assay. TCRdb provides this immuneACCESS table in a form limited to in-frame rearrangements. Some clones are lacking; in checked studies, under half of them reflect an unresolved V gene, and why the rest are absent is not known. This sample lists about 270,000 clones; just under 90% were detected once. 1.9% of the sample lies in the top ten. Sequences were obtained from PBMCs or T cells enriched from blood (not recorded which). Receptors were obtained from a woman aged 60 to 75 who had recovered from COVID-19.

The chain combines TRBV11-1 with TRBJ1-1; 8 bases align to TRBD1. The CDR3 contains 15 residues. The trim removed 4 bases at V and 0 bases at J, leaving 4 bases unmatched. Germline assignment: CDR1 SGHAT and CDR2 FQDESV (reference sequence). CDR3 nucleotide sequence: TGTGCCAGCAGCTCGTGGACAGGGATGAACACTGAAGCTTTCTTT. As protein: CASSSWTGMNTEAFF. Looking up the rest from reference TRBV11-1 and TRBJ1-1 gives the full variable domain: EAEVAQSPRYKITEKSQAVAFWCDPISGHATLYWYRQILGQGPELLVQFQDESVVDDSQLPKDRFSAERLKGVDSTLKIQPAELGDSAMYLCASSSWTGMNTEAFFGQGTRLTVV.

CDR3: CASSLGTGGSEAFF. The CDR3 DNA sequence: TGTGCCAGCAGTTTGGGGACAGGGGGCTCAGAAGCTTTCTTT. This chain links TRBV28 with TRBJ1-1, with 12 bases aligning to TRBD1. Germline V gene data show CDR1 as MDHEN and CDR2 as SYDVKM. V lost 3 bases and J lost 8; bases outside the gene matches: 4. This CDR3 has 14 amino acids.

The CDR3 bases are TGTGCCACCAGCACCCACGGGGGTACGCAGTATTTT. Translating gives CATSTHGGTQYF. The rearrangement uses TRBV15 and TRBJ2-3; D is perhaps TRBD2 (6 bases). Trimming took 4 bases from V and 8 from J, leaving 10 bases between them. CDR1 is LNHNV and CDR2 is YYDKDF in the germline V gene (reference sequence). This CDR3 contains 12 residues.

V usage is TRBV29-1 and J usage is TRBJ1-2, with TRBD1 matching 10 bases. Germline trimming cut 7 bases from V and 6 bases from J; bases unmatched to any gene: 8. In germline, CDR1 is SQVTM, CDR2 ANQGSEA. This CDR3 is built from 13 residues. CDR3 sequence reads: CSGLETGGNGYTF. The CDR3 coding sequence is TGCAGCGGCTTAGAGACAGGGGGCAATGGCTACACCTTC.

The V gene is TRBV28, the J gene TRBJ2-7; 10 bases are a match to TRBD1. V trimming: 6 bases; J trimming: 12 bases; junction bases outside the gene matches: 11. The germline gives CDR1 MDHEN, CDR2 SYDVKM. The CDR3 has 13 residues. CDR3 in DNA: TGTGCCAGCAGGCAGGAAGGGACAGGGGTTACGTACTTC. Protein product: CASRQEGTGVTYF.

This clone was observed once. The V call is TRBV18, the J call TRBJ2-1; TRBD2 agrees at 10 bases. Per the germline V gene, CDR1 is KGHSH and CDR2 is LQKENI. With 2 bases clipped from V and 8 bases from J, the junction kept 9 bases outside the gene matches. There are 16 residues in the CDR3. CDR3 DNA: TGTGCCAGCTCACCATTCTCTAGCGGGAGTTTGTATGAGCAGTTCTTC. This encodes CASSPFSSGSLYEQFF.

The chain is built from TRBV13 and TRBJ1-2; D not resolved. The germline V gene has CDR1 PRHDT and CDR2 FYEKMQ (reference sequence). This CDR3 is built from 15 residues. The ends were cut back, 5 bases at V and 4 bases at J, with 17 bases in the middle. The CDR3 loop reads CASSQTVDNPYGYTF. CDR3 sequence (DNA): TGTGCCAGCAGCCAAACAGTTGACAACCCCTATGGCTACACCTTC.

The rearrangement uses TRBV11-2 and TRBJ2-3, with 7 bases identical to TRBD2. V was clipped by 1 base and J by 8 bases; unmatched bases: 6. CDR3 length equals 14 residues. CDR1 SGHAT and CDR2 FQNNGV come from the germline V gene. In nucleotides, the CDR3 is TGTGCCAGCAGCTTAGGGGGGTCTAGCGGTACGCAGTATTTT. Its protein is CASSLGGSSGTQYF.

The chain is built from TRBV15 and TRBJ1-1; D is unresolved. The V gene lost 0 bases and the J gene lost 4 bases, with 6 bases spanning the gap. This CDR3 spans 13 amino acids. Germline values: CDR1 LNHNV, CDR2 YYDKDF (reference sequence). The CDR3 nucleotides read TGTGCCACCAGCAGAGATCTAATCACTGAAGCTTTCTTT. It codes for CATSRDLITEAFF.

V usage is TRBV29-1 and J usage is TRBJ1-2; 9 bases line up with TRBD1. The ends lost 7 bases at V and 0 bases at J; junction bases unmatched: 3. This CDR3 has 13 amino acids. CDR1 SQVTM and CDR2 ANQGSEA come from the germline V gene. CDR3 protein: CSADRGANYGYTF. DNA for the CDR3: TGCAGCGCGGACAGGGGAGCTAACTATGGCTACACCTTC.

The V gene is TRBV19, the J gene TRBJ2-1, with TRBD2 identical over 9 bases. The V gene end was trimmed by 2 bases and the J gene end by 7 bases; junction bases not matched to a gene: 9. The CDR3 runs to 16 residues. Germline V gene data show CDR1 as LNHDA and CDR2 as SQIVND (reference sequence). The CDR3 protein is CASSILGLAFINEQFF. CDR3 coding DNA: TGTGCCAGTAGTATACTGGGACTAGCATTCATAAATGAGCAGTTCTTC.

CDR3: CASSLAGLANYEQYF. The CDR3 nucleotides read TGTGCCAGCAGCTTAGCGGGACTAGCGAACTACGAGCAGTACTTC. The rearrangement joins TRBV7-2 to TRBJ2-7; 10 bases are shared with TRBD2. The CDR3 is 15 residues long. Germline-derived CDR1 and CDR2 are SGHTA and FQGNSA. V lost 0 bases to trimming and J lost 3 bases; unmatched junction nucleotides: 2.

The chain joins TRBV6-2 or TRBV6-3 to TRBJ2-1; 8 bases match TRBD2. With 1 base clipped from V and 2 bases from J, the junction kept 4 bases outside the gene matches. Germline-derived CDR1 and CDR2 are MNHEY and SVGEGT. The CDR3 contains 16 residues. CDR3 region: CASSYWTGGPYNEQFF. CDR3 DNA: TGTGCCAGCAGTTACTGGACGGGAGGGCCCTACAATGAGCAGTTCTTC.

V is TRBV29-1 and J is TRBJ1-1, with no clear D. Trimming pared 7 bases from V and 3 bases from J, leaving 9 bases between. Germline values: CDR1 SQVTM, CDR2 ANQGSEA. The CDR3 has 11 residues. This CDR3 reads CSAATDTEAFF. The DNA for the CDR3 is TGCAGCGCAGCTACTGACACTGAAGCTTTCTTT.

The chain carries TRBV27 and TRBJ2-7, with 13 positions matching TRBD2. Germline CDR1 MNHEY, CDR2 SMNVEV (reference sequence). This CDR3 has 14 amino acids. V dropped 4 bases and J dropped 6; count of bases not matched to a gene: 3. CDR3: CASSSWTSGSEQYF. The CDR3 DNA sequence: TGTGCCAGCAGTTCATGGACTAGCGGGAGCGAGCAGTACTTC.

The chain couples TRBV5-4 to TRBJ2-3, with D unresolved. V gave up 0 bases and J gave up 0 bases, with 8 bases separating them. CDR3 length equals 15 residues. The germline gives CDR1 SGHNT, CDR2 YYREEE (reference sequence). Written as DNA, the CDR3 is TGTGCCAGCAGCTTGGGACTGCAAAGCACAGATACGCAGTATTTT. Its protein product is CASSLGLQSTDTQYF.

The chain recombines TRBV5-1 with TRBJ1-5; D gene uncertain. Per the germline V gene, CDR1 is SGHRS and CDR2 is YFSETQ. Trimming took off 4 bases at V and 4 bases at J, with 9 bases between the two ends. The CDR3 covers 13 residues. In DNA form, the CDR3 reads TGCGCCAGCAGCGTTGACGGGAATCAGCCCCAGCATTTT. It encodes CASSVDGNQPQHF.

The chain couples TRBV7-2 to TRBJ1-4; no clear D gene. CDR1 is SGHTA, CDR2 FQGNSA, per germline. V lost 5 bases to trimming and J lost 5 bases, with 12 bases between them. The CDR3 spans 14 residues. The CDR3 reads CASSRYGVNEKLFF. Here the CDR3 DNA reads TGTGCCAGCAGCCGTTACGGAGTAAATGAAAAACTGTTTTTT.

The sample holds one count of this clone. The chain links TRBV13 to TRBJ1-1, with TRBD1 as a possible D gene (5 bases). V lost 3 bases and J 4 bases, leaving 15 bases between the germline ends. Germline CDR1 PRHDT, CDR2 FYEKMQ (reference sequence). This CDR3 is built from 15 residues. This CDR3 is CASSLGPGGLTEAFF. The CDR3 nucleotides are TGTGCCAGCAGCTTGGGCCCCGGGGGTCTCACTGAAGCTTTCTTT.

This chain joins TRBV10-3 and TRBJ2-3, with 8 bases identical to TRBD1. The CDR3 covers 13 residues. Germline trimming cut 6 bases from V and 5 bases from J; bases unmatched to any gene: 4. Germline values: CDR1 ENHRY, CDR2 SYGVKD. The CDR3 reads CAISGQGQDTQYF. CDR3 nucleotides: TGTGCCATCAGCGGACAGGGTCAAGATACGCAGTATTTT.

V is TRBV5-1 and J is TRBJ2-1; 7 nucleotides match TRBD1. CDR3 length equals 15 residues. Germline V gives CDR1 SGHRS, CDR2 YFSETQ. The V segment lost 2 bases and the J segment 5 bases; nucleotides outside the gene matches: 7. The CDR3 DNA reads TGCGCCAGCAGCTTACCGACAGGGCTGGACAATGAGCAGTTCTTC. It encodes CASSLPTGLDNEQFF.

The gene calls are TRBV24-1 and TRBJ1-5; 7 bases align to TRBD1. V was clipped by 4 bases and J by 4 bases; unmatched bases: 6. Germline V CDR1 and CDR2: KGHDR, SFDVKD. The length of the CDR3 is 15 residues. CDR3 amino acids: CATSDSGTANQPQHF. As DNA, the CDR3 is TGTGCCACCAGTGACTCCGGGACAGCAAATCAGCCCCAGCATTTT.

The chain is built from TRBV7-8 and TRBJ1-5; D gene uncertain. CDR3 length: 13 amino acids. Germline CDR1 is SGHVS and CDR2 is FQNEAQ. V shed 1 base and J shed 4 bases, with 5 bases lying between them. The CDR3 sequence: CASSLVANQPQHF. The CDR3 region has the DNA TGTGCCAGCAGCTTAGTAGCGAATCAGCCCCAGCATTTT.

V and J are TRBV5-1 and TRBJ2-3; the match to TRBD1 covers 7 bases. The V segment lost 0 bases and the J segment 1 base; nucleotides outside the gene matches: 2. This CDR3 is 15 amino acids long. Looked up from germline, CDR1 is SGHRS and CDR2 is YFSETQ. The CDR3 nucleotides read TGCGCCAGCAGCTTGGCCCAGGGGGGCACAGATACGCAGTATTTT. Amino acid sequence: CASSLAQGGTDTQYF.

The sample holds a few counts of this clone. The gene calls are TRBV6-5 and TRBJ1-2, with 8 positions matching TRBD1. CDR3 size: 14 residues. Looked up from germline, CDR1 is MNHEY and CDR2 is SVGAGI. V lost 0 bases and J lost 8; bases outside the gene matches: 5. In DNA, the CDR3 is TGTGCCAGCAGTTACTCGACGGACAGGGTGGGCTACACCTTC. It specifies CASSYSTDRVGYTF.